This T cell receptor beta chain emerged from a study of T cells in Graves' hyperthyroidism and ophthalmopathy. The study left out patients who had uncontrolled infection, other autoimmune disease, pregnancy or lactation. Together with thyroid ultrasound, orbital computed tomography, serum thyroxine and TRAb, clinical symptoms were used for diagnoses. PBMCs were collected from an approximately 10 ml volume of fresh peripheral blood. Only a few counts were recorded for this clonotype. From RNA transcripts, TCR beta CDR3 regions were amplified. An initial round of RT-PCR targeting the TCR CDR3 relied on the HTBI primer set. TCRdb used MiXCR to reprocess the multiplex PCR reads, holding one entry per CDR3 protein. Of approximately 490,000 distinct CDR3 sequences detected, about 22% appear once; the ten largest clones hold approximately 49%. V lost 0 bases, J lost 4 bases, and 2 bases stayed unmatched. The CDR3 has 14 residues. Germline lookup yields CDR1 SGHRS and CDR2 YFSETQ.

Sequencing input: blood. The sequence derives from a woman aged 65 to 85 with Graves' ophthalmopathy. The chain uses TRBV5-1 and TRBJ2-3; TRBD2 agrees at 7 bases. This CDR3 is CASSLEREADTQYF. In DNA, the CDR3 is TGCGCCAGCAGCTTGGAACGGGAGGCAGATACGCAGTATTTT.